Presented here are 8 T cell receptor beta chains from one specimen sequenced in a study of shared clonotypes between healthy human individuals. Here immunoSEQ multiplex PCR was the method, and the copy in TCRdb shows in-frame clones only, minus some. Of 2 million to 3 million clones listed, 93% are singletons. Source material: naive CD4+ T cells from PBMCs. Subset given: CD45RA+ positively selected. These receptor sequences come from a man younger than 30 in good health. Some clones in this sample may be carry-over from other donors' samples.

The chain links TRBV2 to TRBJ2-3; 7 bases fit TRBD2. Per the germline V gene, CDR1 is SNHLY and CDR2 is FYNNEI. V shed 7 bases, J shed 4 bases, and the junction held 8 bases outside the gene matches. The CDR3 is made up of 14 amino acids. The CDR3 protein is CASKGGSGADTQYF. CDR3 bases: TGTGCCAGCAAGGGCGGGAGTGGCGCAGATACGCAGTATTTT.

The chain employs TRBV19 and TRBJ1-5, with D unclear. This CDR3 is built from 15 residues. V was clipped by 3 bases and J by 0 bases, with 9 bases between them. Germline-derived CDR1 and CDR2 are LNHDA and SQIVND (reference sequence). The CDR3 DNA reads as TGTGCCAGTAGTATTGTAGTCGGTAGCAATCAGCCCCAGCATTTT. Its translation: CASSIVVGSNQPQHF. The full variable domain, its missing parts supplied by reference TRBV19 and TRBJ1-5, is DGGITQSPKYLFRKEGQNVTLSCEQNLNHDAMYWYRQDPGQGLRLIYYSQIVNDFQKGDIAEGYSVSREKKESFPLTVTSAQKNPTAFYLCASSIVVGSNQPQHFGDGTRLSIL.

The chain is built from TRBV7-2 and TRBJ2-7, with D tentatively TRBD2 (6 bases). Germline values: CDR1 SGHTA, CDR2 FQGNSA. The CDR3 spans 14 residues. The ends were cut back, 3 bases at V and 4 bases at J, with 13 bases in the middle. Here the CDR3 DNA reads TGTGCCAGCAGCTTCGGACTACCAAGGTACGAGCAGTACTTC. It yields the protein CASSFGLPRYEQYF. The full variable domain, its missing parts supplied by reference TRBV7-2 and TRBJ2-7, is GAGVSQSPSNKVTEKGKDVELRCDPISGHTALYWYRQSLGQGLEFLIYFQGNSAPDKSGLPSDRFSAERTGGSVSTLTIQRTQQEDSAVYLCASSFGLPRYEQYFGPGTRLTVT.

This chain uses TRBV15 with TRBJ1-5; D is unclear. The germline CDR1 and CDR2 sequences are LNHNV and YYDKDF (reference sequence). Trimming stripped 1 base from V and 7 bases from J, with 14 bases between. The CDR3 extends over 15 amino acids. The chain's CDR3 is CATSRGIGLNQPQHF. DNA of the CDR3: TGTGCCACCAGCAGAGGCATCGGCCTCAACCAGCCCCAGCATTTT.

The CDR3 nucleotides are TGTGCCAGCAGCCAAGTAACTAGCGGGAAGTTATACGAGCAGTACTTC. Translation gives CASSQVTSGKLYEQYF. The rearrangement joins TRBV14 to TRBJ2-7; 10 nucleotides agree with TRBD2. The CDR3 is 16 residues long. The J segment lost 4 bases and the V segment lost 1 base, leaving 7 bases of the junction unmatched. From germline, CDR1 is SGHDN and CDR2 FVKESK.

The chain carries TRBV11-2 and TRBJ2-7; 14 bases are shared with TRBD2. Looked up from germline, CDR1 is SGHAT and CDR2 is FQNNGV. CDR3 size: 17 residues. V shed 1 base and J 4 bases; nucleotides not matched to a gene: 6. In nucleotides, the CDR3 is TGTGCCAGCAGCTTAGTAGGGACTAGCGGGAGTGGGTACGAGCAGTACTTC. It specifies CASSLVGTSGSGYEQYF.

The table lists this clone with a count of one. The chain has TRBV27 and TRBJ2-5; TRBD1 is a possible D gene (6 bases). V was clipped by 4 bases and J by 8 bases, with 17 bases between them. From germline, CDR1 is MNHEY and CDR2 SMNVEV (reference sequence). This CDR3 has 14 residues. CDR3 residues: CASSSRQGPGTQYF. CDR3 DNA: TGTGCCAGCAGTTCTAGGCAGGGGCCGGGAACCCAGTACTTC.

CDR3 coding DNA: TGCGCCAGCAGCCGACAGGGGGCTGGGGCCAACGTCCTGACTTTC. Encoded protein: CASSRQGAGANVLTF. J is TRBJ2-6 and V is TRBV5-1; 9 bases align to TRBD1. This CDR3 region has 15 residues. The V gene end was trimmed by 4 bases and the J gene end by 2 bases; junction bases not matched to a gene: 1. CDR1 SGHRS and CDR2 YFSETQ come from the germline V gene. Based on the CDR3 plus reference TRBV5-1 and TRBJ2-6, the full variable domain is KAGVTQTPRYLIKTRGQQVTLSCSPISGHRSVSWYQQTPGQGLQFLFEYFSETQRNKGNFPGRFSGRQFSNSRSEMNVSTLELGDSALYLCASSRQGAGANVLTFGAGSRLTVL.